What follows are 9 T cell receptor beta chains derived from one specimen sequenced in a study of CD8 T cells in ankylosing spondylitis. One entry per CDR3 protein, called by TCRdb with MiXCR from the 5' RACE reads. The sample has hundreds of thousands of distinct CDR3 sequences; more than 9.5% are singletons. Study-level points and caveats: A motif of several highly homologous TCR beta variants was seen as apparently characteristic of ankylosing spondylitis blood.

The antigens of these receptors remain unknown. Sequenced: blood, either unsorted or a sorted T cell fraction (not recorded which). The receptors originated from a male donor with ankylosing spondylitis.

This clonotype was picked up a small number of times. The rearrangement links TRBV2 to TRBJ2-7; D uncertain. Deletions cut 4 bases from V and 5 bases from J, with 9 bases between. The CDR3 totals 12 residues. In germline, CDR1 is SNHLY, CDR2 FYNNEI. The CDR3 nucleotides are TGTGCCAGCAGTGTAGAAGGTAACGAGCAGTACTTC. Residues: CASSVEGNEQYF.

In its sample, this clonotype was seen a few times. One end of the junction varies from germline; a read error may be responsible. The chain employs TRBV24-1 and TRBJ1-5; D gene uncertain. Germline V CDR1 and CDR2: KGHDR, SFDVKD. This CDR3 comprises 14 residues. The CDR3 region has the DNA TGCCCGTCCCTTGCACCTTATAGCAATCAGCCCCAGCATTTT. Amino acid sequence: CPSLAPYSNQPQHF.

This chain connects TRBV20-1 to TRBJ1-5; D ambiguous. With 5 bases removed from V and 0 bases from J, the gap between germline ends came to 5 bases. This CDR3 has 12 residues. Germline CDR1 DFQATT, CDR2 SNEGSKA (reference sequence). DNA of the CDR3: TGCAGTGCTGGGATTAGCAATCAGCCCCAGCATTTT. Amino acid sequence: CSAGISNQPQHF.

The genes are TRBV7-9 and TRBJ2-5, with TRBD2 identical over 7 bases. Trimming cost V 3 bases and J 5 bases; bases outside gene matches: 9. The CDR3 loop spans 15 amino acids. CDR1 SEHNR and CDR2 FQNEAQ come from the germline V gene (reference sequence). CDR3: CASSLGGSGEETQYF. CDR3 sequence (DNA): TGTGCCAGCAGCTTGGGCGGGAGTGGTGAGGAGACCCAGTACTTC.

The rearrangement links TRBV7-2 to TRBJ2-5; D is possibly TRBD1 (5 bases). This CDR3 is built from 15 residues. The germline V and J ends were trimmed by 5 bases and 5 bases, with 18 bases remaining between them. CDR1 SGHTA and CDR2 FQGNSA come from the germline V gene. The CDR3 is CASSLQGGSGETQYF. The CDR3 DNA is TGTGCCAGCAGCCTGCAGGGCGGTTCTGGGGAGACCCAGTACTTC.

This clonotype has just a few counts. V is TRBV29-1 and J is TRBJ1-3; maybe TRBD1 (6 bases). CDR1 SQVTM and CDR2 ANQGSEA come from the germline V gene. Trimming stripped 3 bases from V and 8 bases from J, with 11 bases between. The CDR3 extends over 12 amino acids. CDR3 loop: CSVETRGDTIYF. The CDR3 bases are TGCAGCGTTGAGACAAGGGGGGACACCATATATTTT.

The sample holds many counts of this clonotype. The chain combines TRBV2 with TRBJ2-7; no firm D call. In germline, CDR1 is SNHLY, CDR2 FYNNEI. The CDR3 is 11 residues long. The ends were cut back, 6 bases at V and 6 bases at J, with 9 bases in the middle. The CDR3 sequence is CASSPAVEQYV. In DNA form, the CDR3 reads TGTGCCAGCAGCCCTGCCGTCGAGCAGTACGTC.

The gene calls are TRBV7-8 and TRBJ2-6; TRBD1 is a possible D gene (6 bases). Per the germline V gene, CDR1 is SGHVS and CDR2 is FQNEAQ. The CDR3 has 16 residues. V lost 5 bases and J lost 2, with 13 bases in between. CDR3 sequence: CASSGDYRAGANVLTF. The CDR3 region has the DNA TGTGCCAGCAGCGGAGATTACAGGGCTGGGGCCAACGTCCTGACTTTC.

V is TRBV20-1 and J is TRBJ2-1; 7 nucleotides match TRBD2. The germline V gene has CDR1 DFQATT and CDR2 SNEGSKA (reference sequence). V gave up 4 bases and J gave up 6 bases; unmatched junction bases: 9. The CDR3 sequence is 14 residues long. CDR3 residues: CSAISGTKVNEQFF. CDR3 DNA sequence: TGCAGTGCTATCTCCGGGACTAAGGTCAATGAGCAGTTCTTC.